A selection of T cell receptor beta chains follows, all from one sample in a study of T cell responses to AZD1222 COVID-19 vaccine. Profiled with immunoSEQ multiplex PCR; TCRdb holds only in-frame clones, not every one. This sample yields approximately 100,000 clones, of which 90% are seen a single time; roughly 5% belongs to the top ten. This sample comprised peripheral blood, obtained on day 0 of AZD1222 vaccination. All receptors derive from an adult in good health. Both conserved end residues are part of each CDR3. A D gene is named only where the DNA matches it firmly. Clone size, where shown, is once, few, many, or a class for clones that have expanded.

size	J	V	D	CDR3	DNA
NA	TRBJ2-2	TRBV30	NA	CAWSHTTDTGELFF	TGTGCCTGGAGCCACACGACTGACACCGGGGAGCTGTTTTTT
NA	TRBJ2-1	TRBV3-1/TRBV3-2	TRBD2	CASSQELAGVKVSEQFF	TGTGCCAGCAGCCAAGAACTAGCGGGGGTTAAGGTCAGTGAGCAGTTCTTC
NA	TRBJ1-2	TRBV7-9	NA	CASSPILGSYGYTF	TGTGCCAGCAGCCCTATTTTGGGCAGCTATGGCTACACCTTC
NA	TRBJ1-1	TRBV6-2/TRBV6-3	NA	CASSYSRPPGGTEAFF	TGTGCCAGCAGTTACAGTAGACCTCCCGGTGGGACTGAAGCTTTCTTT
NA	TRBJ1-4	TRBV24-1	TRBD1	CATSEPGTDKATNEKLFF	TGTGCCACCAGTGAGCCCGGGACAGATAAAGCAACTAATGAAAAACTGTTTTTT
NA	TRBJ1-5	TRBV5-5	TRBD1	CASSVTGVSGQPQHF	TGTGCCAGCAGCGTTACAGGGGTTTCGGGGCAGCCCCAGCATTTT
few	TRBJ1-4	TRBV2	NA	CASSVAARSNEKLFF	TGTGCCAGCAGTGTAGCAGCGCGGTCTAATGAAAAACTGTTTTTT
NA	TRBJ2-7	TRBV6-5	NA	CASRGVNEQYF	TGTGCCAGCAGGGGAGTGAACGAGCAGTACTTC
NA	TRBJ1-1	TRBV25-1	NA	CASSDFRGVNTEAFF	TGTGCCAGCAGTGATTTTAGGGGGGTAAACACTGAAGCTTTCTTT
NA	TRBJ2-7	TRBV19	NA	CASRDSYEQYF	TGTGCCAGTAGGGATTCCTACGAGCAGTACTTC
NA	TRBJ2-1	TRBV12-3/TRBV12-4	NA	CASDSNINNEQFF	TGTGCCAGCGACAGCAACATAAACAATGAGCAGTTCTTC
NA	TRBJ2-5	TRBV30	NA	CAFGPLQETQYF	TGTGCCTTTGGCCCCTTACAAGAGACCCAGTACTTC
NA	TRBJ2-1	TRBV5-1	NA	CASSLALGPSSYNEQFF	TGCGCCAGCAGCTTGGCACTGGGGCCGAGCTCCTACAATGAGCAGTTCTTC
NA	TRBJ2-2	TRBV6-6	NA	CASSLYPGELFF	TGTGCCAGCAGTTTATACCCCGGGGAGCTGTTTTTT
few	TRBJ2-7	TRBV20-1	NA	CSASYSGQYYEQYF	TGCAGTGCTAGTTATTCTGGGCAGTACTACGAGCAGTACTTC
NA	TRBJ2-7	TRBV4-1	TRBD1	CASSQGLRDRAAYEQYF	TGCGCCAGCAGCCAAGGACTCCGGGACAGGGCCGCCTACGAGCAGTACTTC
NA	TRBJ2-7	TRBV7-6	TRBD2	CASSLGGGGRAYEQYF	TGTGCCAGCAGCTTAGGGGGCGGGGGTCGGGCCTACGAGCAGTACTTC
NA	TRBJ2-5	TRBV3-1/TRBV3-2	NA	CASSRSGIAEALWETQYF	TGTGCCAGCAGCCGATCGGGGATAGCGGAGGCCTTATGGGAGACCCAGTACTTC
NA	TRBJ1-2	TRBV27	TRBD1	CASSLKGGGGRYYGYTF	TGTGCCAGCAGTTTAAAGGGGGGAGGGGGCAGGTACTATGGCTACACCTTC
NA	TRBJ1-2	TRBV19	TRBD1	CASNSDRGRDYGYTF	TGTGCCAGTAACTCCGACAGGGGAAGGGACTATGGCTACACCTTC
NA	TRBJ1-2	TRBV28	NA	CASSLAWQGSGYTF	TGTGCCAGCAGTTTAGCCTGGCAGGGCTCGGGCTACACCTTC
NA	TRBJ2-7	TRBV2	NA	CASRYGDEQYF	TGTGCCAGCAGGTACGGGGACGAGCAGTACTTC
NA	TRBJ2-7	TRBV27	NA	CASSPSADRHYEQYF	TGTGCCAGCTCCCCATCCGCCGACAGGCACTACGAGCAGTACTTC
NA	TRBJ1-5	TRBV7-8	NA	CASEQGYSNQPQHF	TGTGCCAGTGAACAGGGATATAGCAATCAGCCCCAGCATTTT
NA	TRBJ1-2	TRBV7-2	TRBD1	CASSQGVLSYGYTF	TGTGCCAGCAGCCAGGGGGTTCTTAGCTATGGCTACACCTTC
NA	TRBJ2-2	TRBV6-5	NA	CASRRQSATGELFF	TGTGCCAGCAGACGCCAGTCGGCAACCGGGGAGCTGTTTTTT
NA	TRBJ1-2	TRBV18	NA	CASSPHKDPSYGYTF	TGTGCCAGCTCACCTCATAAGGACCCTAGCTATGGCTACACCTTC
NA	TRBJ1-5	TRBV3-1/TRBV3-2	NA	CASSPCLVGPQHF	TGTGCCAGCAGCCCCTGCCTGGTCGGGCCCCAGCATTTT
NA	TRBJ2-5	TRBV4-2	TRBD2	CASSQTGTSGEETQYF	TGTGCCAGCAGCCAAACAGGGACTAGCGGGGAAGAGACCCAGTACTTC
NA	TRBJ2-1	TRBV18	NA	CASSPPNRNTYNEQFF	TGTGCCAGCTCCCCCCCGAACAGAAACACCTACAATGAGCAGTTCTTC
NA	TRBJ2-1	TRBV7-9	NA	CASSRPRGGRRGNEQFF	TGTGCCAGCAGCCGACCTAGGGGGGGAAGAAGGGGCAATGAGCAGTTCTTC
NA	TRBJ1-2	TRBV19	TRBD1	CASSTSGQTYGYTF	TGTGCCAGTAGTACCTCGGGACAGACCTATGGCTACACCTTC
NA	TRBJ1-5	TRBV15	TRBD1	CATSRDSGQGNQPQHF	TGTGCCACCAGCAGAGATTCGGGACAGGGCAATCAGCCCCAGCATTTT
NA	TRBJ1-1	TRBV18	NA	CASSDMRDTEAFF	TGTGCCAGCTCCGATATGAGGGACACTGAAGCTTTCTTT
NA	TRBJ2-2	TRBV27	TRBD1	CASRAQGASTGELFF	TGTGCCAGCCGCGCTCAGGGGGCGAGCACCGGGGAGCTGTTTTTT
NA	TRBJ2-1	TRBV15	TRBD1	CATSRAGTGEHEQFF	TGTGCCACCAGCAGGGCCGGGACAGGGGAACATGAGCAGTTCTTC
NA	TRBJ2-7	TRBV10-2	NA	CASTVRYEQYF	TGCGCCAGCACCGTTCGCTACGAGCAGTACTTC
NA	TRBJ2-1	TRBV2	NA	CASSEPGFAYNEQFF	TGTGCCAGCAGTGAACCCGGGTTCGCCTACAATGAGCAGTTCTTC
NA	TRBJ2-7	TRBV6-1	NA	CASSEGTGGRYEQYF	TGTGCCAGCAGTGAAGGTACCGGGGGCCGGTACGAGCAGTACTTC
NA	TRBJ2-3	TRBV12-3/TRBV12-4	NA	CASSRSTDTQYF	TGTGCCAGCAGCCGCTCCACAGATACGCAGTATTTT
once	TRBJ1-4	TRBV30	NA	CAWSVSPQREKLFF	TGTGCCTGGAGTGTATCTCCTCAGCGGGAAAAACTGTTTTTT
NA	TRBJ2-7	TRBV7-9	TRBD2	CASSPTSGDVYEQYF	TGTGCCAGCAGCCCAACTAGCGGGGATGTCTACGAGCAGTACTTC
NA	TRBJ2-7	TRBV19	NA	CASTGVRVFEQYF	TGTGCCAGTACCGGGGTCCGGGTTTTCGAGCAGTACTTC
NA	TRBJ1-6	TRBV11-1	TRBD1	CASSLNRGRNSPLHF	TGTGCCAGCAGCTTAAACAGGGGGCGTAATTCACCCCTCCACTTT
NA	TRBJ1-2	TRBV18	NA	CASSIQGRTDYGYTF	TGTGCCAGCTCAATCCAGGGGCGAACAGACTATGGCTACACCTTC
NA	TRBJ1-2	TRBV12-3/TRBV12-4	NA	CASRWDGGIGYTF	TGTGCCAGCAGATGGGACGGAGGGATAGGCTACACCTTC
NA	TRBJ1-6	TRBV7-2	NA	CASSLRSNSPLHF	TGTGCCAGCAGCCTCAGATCGAATTCACCCCTCCACTTT
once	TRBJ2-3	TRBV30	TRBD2	CACPTSGGARDTQYF	TGTGCCTGCCCGACTAGCGGGGGGGCCAGAGATACGCAGTATTTT
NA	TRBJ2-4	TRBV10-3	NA	CAISEGLAKNIQYF	TGTGCCATCAGTGAGGGGCTAGCCAAAAACATTCAGTACTTC
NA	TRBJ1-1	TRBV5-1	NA	CASRETVNTEAFF	TGCGCCAGCAGGGAGACAGTGAACACTGAAGCTTTCTTT
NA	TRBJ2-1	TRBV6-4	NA	CASSAGSGGNEQFF	TGTGCCAGCAGTGCTGGGTCAGGCGGGAATGAGCAGTTCTTC
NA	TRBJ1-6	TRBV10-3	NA	CAIAAGFGSSPLHF	TGTGCCATCGCTGCGGGGTTCGGATCTTCACCCCTCCACTTT
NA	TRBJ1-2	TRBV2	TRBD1	CASSAGTGYGYTF	TGTGCCAGCAGTGCCGGGACAGGCTATGGCTACACCTTC
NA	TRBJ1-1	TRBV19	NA	CASSISSGGNTEAFF	TGTGCCAGTAGTATATCATCCGGAGGGAACACTGAAGCTTTCTTT
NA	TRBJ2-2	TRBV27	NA	CATTGGPYQGELFF	TGTGCCACCACTGGGGGGCCCTATCAGGGGGAGCTGTTTTTT